Listed here are 23 T cell receptor beta chains from one sample, sequenced in a study of T cell responses to AZD1222 COVID-19 vaccine. Generated by immunoSEQ multiplex PCR, the TCRdb table keeps only in-frame clones and is missing some. Counted here are about 120,000 clones, roughly 92% occurring once; the ten biggest clones make up around 1.7%. Sequenced here: peripheral blood, sampled on day 0 of AZD1222 vaccination. All receptors derive from an adult in good health.

The chain carries TRBV18 and TRBJ2-3; 7 bases fit TRBD2. The junction had 1 base not matched to a gene; V was cut back by 0 bases and J by 4 bases. Germline CDR1 KGHSH, CDR2 LQKENI. The CDR3 is 14 residues long. CDR3 in DNA: TGTGCCAGCTCACCACCGGGAGGGGCAGATACGCAGTATTTT. As protein: CASSPPGGADTQYF.

V gene TRBV12-3 or TRBV12-4 combines with J gene TRBJ1-5; no clear D gene. V lost 8 bases to trimming and J lost 4 bases, with 6 bases between them. The CDR3 sequence is 11 residues long. As DNA, the CDR3 is TGTGCCAGCGGATCAAATCAGCCCCAGCATTTT. Encoded protein: CASGSNQPQHF.

The genes are TRBV10-3 and TRBJ2-1; 8 nucleotides align to TRBD2. V was pared by 5 bases and J by 6 bases, with 15 bases of the junction left unmatched. Per germline, CDR1 ENHRY and CDR2 SYGVKD. There are 17 residues in the CDR3. The CDR3 is CAISFSPGLGSPNEQFF. The CDR3 nucleotides read TGTGCCATCAGTTTCTCACCGGGACTAGGATCCCCCAATGAGCAGTTCTTC.

The rearrangement links TRBV6-6 to TRBJ1-4; 9 bases line up with TRBD1. V lost 5 bases to trimming and J lost 7 bases; unmatched junction nucleotides: 8. In germline, CDR1 is MNHNY, CDR2 SVGAGI (reference sequence). The CDR3 has 15 amino acids. The CDR3 bases are TGTGCCAGCAGTCCCGGGACAGGGTTAGTTGAAAAACTGTTTTTT. Translating it yields CASSPGTGLVEKLFF.

The chain combines TRBV19 with TRBJ2-2; 7 positions agree with TRBD1. Germline trimming cut 2 bases from V and 0 bases from J; bases unmatched to any gene: 3. This CDR3 is built from 16 residues. CDR1 is LNHDA and CDR2 is SQIVND in the germline V gene (reference sequence). This CDR3 reads CASSINRGANTGELFF. CDR3 DNA: TGTGCCAGTAGTATAAACAGGGGCGCGAACACCGGGGAGCTGTTTTTT.

The V gene is TRBV30, the J gene TRBJ1-5; tentative D call: TRBD1 (6 bases). CDR1 GTSNPN and CDR2 SVGIG come from the germline V gene (reference sequence). This CDR3 has 16 amino acids. The germline V and J ends were trimmed by 0 bases and 1 base, with 13 bases remaining between them. The CDR3 bases are TGTGCCTGGAGTGTAGTCCCAGGGGTAAGCAATCAGCCCCAGCATTTT. Translating gives CAWSVVPGVSNQPQHF.

The rearrangement joins TRBV19 to TRBJ1-1, with D tentatively TRBD1 (6 bases). This CDR3 is 16 amino acids long. The germline V gene has CDR1 LNHDA and CDR2 SQIVND (reference sequence). Trimming cost V 4 bases and J 0 bases, with 15 bases left between them. The CDR3 is CASSTRQASMNTEAFF. The CDR3 bases are TGTGCCAGTAGTACCCGACAGGCGAGTATGAACACTGAAGCTTTCTTT.

V gene TRBV10-2 combines with J gene TRBJ1-2, with 7 bases lining up with TRBD1. The CDR3 covers 16 residues. Trimming cost V 3 bases and J 0 bases; bases outside gene matches: 7. Germline CDR1 WSHSY, CDR2 SAAADI. Written as DNA, the CDR3 is TGCGCCAGCAGTGACGGGGAGGGACAGACTAACTATGGCTACACCTTC. This sequence encodes CASSDGEGQTNYGYTF.

The V call is TRBV18, the J call TRBJ1-2, with a weak D call TRBD1 (6 bases). V gave up 2 bases and J gave up 7 bases, with 11 bases separating them. The CDR3 consists of 13 residues. The germline V gene encodes CDR1 KGHSH and CDR2 LQKENI. The CDR3: CASSPGGRTGYTF. The CDR3 DNA is TGTGCCAGCTCACCAGGGGGCAGGACTGGCTACACCTTC.

The chain links TRBV19 to TRBJ1-2, with a possible D match to TRBD1 (5 bases). Germline V CDR1 and CDR2: LNHDA, SQIVND (reference sequence). This CDR3 region has 14 residues. Trimming removed 2 bases at V and 8 bases at J, with 15 bases between. CDR3 sequence (DNA): TGTGCCAGTAGTATACAGGGCCCTACTGGGGGCTACACCTTC. It specifies CASSIQGPTGGYTF.

The chain has TRBV4-1 and TRBJ1-4; D possibly corresponds to TRBD1 (5 bases). The CDR3 is 15 amino acids. CDR1 is MGHRA and CDR2 is YSYEKL in the germline V gene. V lost 1 base, J lost 4 bases, and 10 bases lay in between. CDR3 sequence reads: CASSQGRQLNEKLFF. CDR3 nucleotide sequence: TGCGCCAGCAGCCAAGGCCGACAGCTTAATGAAAAACTGTTTTTT.

This chain links TRBV2 with TRBJ2-7, with 7 bases that match TRBD2. The germline CDR1 and CDR2 sequences are SNHLY and FYNNEI. Unmatched junction bases numbered 1, after V lost 4 bases and J lost 4 bases. This CDR3 is 12 amino acids long. The CDR3 loop is CASSVGGYEQYF. As DNA, the CDR3 is TGTGCCAGCAGTGTGGGGGGGTACGAGCAGTACTTC.

The chain recombines TRBV7-8 with TRBJ1-2, with 8 positions matching TRBD1. The CDR3 loop spans 14 amino acids. V gave up 3 bases and J gave up 8 bases; unmatched junction bases: 8. CDR1 and CDR2 from the germline V gene are SGHVS and FQNEAQ. The DNA for the CDR3 is TGTGCCAGCAGCTTGGACAGGGAAGGAAGGGGCTACACCTTC. The encoded protein is CASSLDREGRGYTF.

Details on this clone: This specimen includes other DNA sequences encoding the same CDR3. The V call is TRBV6-5, the J call TRBJ1-1, with TRBD1 identical over 9 bases. The CDR3 has 15 residues. After removal of 5 bases from V and 4 bases from J, the junction contained 8 bases not matched to a gene. Germline CDR1 and CDR2: MNHEY and SVGAGI. In nucleotides, the CDR3 is TGTGCCAGCAGTACCCAGACAGGGGGTGGCACTGAAGCTTTCTTT. Translation: CASSTQTGGGTEAFF.

This chain uses TRBV14 with TRBJ1-3; 7 bases match TRBD1. Germline lookup yields CDR1 SGHDN and CDR2 FVKESK. With 4 bases clipped from V and 2 bases from J, the junction kept 8 bases outside the gene matches. The CDR3 sequence is 16 residues long. CDR3 nucleotides: TGTGCCAGCAGCCCGAAGTTTGGGACAGCTGGAAACACCATATATTTT. Protein product: CASSPKFGTAGNTIYF.

This chain connects TRBV5-1 to TRBJ2-7; perhaps TRBD2 as D (6 bases). Per germline, CDR1 SGHRS and CDR2 YFSETQ. V lost 0 bases and J lost 1, with 20 bases in between. The CDR3 is made up of 18 amino acids. CDR3 in amino acids: CASSLGVRGRASSYEQYF. The CDR3 DNA is TGCGCCAGCAGCTTGGGGGTGCGGGGAAGGGCCTCTTCCTACGAGCAGTACTTC.

The J gene is TRBJ1-6, the V gene TRBV9, with TRBD1 identical over 7 bases. This CDR3 spans 16 amino acids. The germline V gene encodes CDR1 SGDLS and CDR2 YYNGEE. V shed 0 bases and J 5 bases; nucleotides not matched to a gene: 5. This CDR3 reads CASSVAPGGNNSPLHF. The CDR3 DNA reads as TGTGCCAGCAGCGTAGCTCCAGGGGGAAATAATTCACCCCTCCACTTT.

The chain recombines TRBV19 with TRBJ1-2, with 12 bases aligning to TRBD1. The V and J ends lost 3 bases and 7 bases, in that order; junction bases with no gene match: 12. The CDR3 totals 17 residues. The germline V gene has CDR1 LNHDA and CDR2 SQIVND (reference sequence). The CDR3 DNA reads TGTGCCAGTAGTATCCCGCCGGGACAGGGGGCGCTAATTGGCTACACCTTC. Amino acid sequence: CASSIPPGQGALIGYTF.

V is TRBV12-3 or TRBV12-4 and J is TRBJ1-1; D is possibly TRBD1 (5 bases). This CDR3 contains 13 residues. The germline V and J ends were trimmed by 1 base and 6 bases, with 9 bases remaining between them. In nucleotides, the CDR3 is TGTGCCAGCAGTTTAGAAGGGGCCCCTGAAGCTTTCTTT. Protein: CASSLEGAPEAFF.

V gene TRBV3-1 (or the pseudogene TRBV3-2) combines with J gene TRBJ1-3, with a tentative D call TRBD1 (5 bases). Germline CDR1 reads LGHDT; CDR2 reads YNNKEL (reference sequence). The V end lost 1 base, the J end lost 7 bases, and 11 bases lay between the germline ends. The CDR3 runs to 14 residues. The DNA for the CDR3 is TGTGCCAGCAGCCAAGGGGGACCACCGAACACCATATATTTT. The encoded protein is CASSQGGPPNTIYF.

The CDR3 sequence: CASTTDRLQPQHF. The DNA for the CDR3 is TGTGCCAGTACCACGGACAGACTTCAGCCCCAGCATTTT. The J gene is TRBJ1-5, the V gene TRBV19; tentatively, D is TRBD1 (6 bases). Trimming took off 7 bases at V and 6 bases at J, with 13 bases between the two ends. The CDR3 is 13 residues long. Germline V CDR1 and CDR2: LNHDA, SQIVND (reference sequence).

The chain is built from TRBV21-1 and TRBJ1-5. TRBV21-1 is noted as a pseudogene. The CDR3 sequence is 17 residues long. The CDR3 spells CASSKAAKATLNQPQHF. CDR3 coding DNA: TGTGCCAGCAGCAAAGCGGCGAAGGCTACCTTAAATCAGCCCCAGCATTTT.

The V call is TRBV7-2, the J call TRBJ1-1, with D hard to call. This CDR3 is built from 13 residues. Germline V gives CDR1 SGHTA, CDR2 FQGNSA. V was shortened by 5 bases and J by 6 bases, with 13 bases between the two germline ends. In DNA form, the CDR3 reads TGTGCCAGCAGCCCAATGTTGTCCCCTGAAGCTTTCTTT. This codes for CASSPMLSPEAFF. The complete variable domain, with remaining parts taken from reference TRBV7-2 and TRBJ1-1, reads GAGVSQSPSNKVTEKGKDVELRCDPISGHTALYWYRQSLGQGLEFLIYFQGNSAPDKSGLPSDRFSAERTGGSVSTLTIQRTQQEDSAVYLCASSPMLSPEAFFGQGTRLTVV.